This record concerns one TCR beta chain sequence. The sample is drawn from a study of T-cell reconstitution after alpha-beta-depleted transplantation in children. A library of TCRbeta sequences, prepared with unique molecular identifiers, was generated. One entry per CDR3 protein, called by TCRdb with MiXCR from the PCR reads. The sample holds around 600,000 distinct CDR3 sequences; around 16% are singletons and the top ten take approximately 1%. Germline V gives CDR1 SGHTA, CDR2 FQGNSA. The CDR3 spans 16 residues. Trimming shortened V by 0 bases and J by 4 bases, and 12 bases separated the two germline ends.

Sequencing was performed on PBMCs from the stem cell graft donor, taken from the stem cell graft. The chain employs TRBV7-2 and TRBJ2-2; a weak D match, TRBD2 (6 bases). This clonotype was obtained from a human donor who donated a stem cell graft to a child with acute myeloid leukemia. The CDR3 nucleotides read TGTGCCAGCAGCTTAGCGGGGGGAAGGATCACCGGGGAGCTGTTTTTT. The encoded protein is CASSLAGGRITGELFF.